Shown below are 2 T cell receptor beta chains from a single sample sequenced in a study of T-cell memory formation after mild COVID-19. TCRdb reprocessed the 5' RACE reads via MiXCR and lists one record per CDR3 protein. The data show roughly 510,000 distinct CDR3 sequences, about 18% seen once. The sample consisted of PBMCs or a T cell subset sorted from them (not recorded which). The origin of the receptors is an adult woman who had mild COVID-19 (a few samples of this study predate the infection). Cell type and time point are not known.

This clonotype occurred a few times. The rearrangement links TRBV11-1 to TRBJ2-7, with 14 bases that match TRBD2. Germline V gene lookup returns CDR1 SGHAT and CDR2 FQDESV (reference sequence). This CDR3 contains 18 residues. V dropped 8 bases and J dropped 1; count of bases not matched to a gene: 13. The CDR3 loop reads CASASGTSGRKKSYEQYF. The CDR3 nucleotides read TGTGCCAGCGCTTCAGGGACTAGCGGGAGAAAGAAGTCCTACGAGCAGTACTTC.

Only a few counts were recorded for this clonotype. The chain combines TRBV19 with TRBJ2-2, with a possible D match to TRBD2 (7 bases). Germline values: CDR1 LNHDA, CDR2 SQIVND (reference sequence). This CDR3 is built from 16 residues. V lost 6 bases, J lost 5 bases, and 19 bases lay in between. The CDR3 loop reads CASRLTGTGGTGELFF. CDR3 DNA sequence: TGTGCCAGTAGACTGACAGGCACCGGGGGGACCGGGGAGCTGTTTTTT.